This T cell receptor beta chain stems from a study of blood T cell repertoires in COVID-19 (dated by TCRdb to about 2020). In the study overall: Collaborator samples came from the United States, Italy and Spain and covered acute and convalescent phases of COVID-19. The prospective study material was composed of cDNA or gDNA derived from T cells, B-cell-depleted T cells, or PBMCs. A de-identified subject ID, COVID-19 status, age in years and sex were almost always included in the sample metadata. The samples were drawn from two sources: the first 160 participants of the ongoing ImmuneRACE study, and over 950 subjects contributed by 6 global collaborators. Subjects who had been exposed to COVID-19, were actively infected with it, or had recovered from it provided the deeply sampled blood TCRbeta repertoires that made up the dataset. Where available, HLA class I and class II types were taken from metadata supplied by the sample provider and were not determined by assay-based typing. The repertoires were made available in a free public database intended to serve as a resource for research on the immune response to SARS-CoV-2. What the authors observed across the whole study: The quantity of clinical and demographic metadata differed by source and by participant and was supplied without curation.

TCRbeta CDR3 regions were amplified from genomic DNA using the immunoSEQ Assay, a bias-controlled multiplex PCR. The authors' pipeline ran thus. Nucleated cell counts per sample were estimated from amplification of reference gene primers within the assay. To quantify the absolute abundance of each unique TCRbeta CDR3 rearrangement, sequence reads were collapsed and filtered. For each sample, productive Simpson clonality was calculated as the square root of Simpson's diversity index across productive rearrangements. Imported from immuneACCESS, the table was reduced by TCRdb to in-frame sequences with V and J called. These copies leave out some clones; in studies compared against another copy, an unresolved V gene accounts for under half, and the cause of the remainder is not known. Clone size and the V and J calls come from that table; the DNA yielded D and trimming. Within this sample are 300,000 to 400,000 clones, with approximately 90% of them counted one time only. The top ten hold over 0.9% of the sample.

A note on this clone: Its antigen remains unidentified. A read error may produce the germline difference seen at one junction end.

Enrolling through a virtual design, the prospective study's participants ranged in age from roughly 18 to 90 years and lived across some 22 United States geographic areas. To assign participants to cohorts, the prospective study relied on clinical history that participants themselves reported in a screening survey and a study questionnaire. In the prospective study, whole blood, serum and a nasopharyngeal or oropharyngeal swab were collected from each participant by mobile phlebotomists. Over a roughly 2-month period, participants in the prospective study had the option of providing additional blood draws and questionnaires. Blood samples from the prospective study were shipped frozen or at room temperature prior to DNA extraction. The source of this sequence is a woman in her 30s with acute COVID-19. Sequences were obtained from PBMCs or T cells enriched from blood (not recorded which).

The CDR3 is CAIRTGGNAEAFF. The sequenced DNA is TGTGCCATCCGGACAGGGGGGAACGCTGAAGCTTTCTTT. The receptor chain draws on TRBV2 and TRBJ1-1, and 10 junction bases match TRBD1. Including cysteine and phenylalanine, the CDR3 has 13 amino acids. Only the CDR3 part of the read is kept: 39 bases, read in frame from the first base. In the germline V gene, CDR1 corresponds to SNHLY and CDR2 to FYNNEI.